The next 2 T cell receptor beta chains were all read from a single sample in a study of T cells in women clearing cervical HPV infection. The assay was immunoSEQ multiplex PCR, and TCRdb's table has in-frame clones only and misses some. Across 35,000 to 45,000 clones, the top ten clones capture 1.2% of the sample. Sequencing was performed on blood buffy coat. Receptors were obtained from a woman aged 18 to 75 with a cervical HPV16 infection that either progressed to CIN3+ or cleared (not recorded which).

Worth noting for this clone: Read data end 3 residues before the CDR3 end; the end is taken from the germline J gene. V and J are TRBV7-9 and TRBJ1-1; D remains ambiguous. CDR1 and CDR2 (germline): SEHNR, FQNEAQ (reference sequence). This CDR3 is built from 13 residues. Trimming removed 5 bases from V and 4 bases from J, with 11 bases in between. This CDR3 reads CASSADGVTEAFF. CDR3 bases read: TGTGCCAGCAGCGCGGACGGGGTCACTGAA. Based on the CDR3 plus reference TRBV7-9 and TRBJ1-1, the full variable domain is DTGVSQNPRHKITKRGQNVTFRCDPISEHNRLYWYRQTLGQGPEFLTYFQNEAQLEKSRLLSDRFSAERPKGSFSTLEIQRTEQGDSAMYLCASSADGVTEAFFGQGTRLTVV.

The CDR3: CASSLMSDNEQFF. CDR3 DNA, as far as it was read: TGTGCCAGCAGCTTAATGTCAGACAATGAG. The chain has TRBV7-3 and TRBJ2-1; D is uncertain. With the read ending 3 residues before the CDR3 end, the germline J gene is used to fill in that end. The germline gives CDR1 SGHTA, CDR2 FQGTGA. V dropped 1 base and J dropped 5 bases, with 6 bases sitting between them. CDR3 length: 13 residues.